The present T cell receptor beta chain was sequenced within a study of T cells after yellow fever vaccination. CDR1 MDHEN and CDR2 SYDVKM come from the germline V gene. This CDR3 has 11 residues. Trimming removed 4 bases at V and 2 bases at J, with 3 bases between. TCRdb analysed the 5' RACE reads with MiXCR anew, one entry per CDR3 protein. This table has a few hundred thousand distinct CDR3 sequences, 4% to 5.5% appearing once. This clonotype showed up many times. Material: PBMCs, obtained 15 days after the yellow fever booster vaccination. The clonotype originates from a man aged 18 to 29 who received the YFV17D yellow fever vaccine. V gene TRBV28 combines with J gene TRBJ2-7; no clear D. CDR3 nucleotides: TGTGCCAGCAGTTCAACCTACGAGCAGTACGTC. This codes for CASSSTYEQYV.